A single sample is the source of the 11 T cell receptor beta chains below, sequenced in a study of T cells in localized non-small cell lung cancer. This table comes from immunoSEQ multiplex PCR, and its TCRdb copy is limited to in-frame clones, with some not included. The sample yields approximately 37,000 clones, around 90% seen once. This specimen consisted of peripheral blood, obtained before any cancer treatment. The origin of the receptors is a man aged 18 to 50 with stage I lung adenocarcinoma.

The CDR3, as DNA: TGTGCCTGGATACGACAGGGGGCCGACGGGGAGCTGTTTTTT. Translating gives CAWIRQGADGELFF. The J gene is TRBJ2-2, the V gene TRBV30, with 10 bases lining up with TRBD1. CDR1 and CDR2 (germline): GTSNPN, SVGIG (reference sequence). This CDR3 spans 14 amino acids. V was clipped by 4 bases and J by 7 bases; unmatched bases: 6.

The chain recombines TRBV6-5 with TRBJ2-7, with 10 bases matching TRBD2. Germline CDR1 is MNHEY and CDR2 is SVGAGI. The ends lost 5 bases at V and 2 bases at J; junction bases unmatched: 3. The CDR3 covers 14 residues. The CDR3 nucleotides are TGTGCCAGCAGTCGGAGCGGGGGGGCCTACGAGCAGTACTTC. This codes for CASSRSGGAYEQYF.

The rearrangement links TRBV28 to TRBJ2-5; 7 nucleotides line up with TRBD2. Trimming took 8 bases from V and 1 from J; bases not matched to a gene: 4. Germline CDR1 reads MDHEN; CDR2 reads SYDVKM. The CDR3 extends over 13 amino acids. This chain's CDR3 is CASGGGGQETQYF. CDR3 sequence (DNA): TGTGCCAGCGGTGGGGGGGGCCAAGAGACCCAGTACTTC. The full variable domain, with the rest looked up from reference TRBV28 and TRBJ2-5, is DVKVTQSSRYLVKRTGEKVFLECVQDMDHENMFWYRQDPGLGLRLIYFSYDVKMKEKGDIPEGYSVSREKKERFSLILESASTNQTSMYLCASGGGGQETQYFGPGTRLLVL.

The V and J genes are TRBV9 and TRBJ2-1; 7 positions match TRBD2. The V gene's germline CDR1 is SGDLS and CDR2 YYNGEE. The J segment lost 7 bases and the V segment lost 4 bases, leaving 8 bases of the junction unmatched. This CDR3 is 14 amino acids long. CDR3 amino acids: CASSPGLGSNEQFF. In DNA form, the CDR3 reads TGTGCCAGCAGCCCCGGACTAGGGTCGAATGAGCAGTTCTTC.

This chain joins TRBV6-5 and TRBJ1-2, with 7 positions matching TRBD1. V lost 5 bases, J lost 1 base, and 4 bases stayed unmatched. The V gene's germline CDR1 is MNHEY and CDR2 SVGAGI. The length of the CDR3 is 14 residues. The CDR3 here is CASSPGGNNYGYTF. For the CDR3, the DNA is TGTGCCAGCAGTCCAGGGGGGAATAACTATGGCTACACCTTC.

This chain joins TRBV15 and TRBJ1-1; perhaps TRBD1 as D (6 bases). Trimming left V 3 bases short and J 7 bases short, with 18 bases between. This CDR3 has 15 amino acids. Germline V CDR1 and CDR2: LNHNV, YYDKDF (reference sequence). CDR3 nucleotide sequence: TGTGCCACCAGCAGGGGTCGAGGGGGGGCGTTTGAAGCTTTCTTT. Encoded protein: CATSRGRGGAFEAFF.

The chain joins TRBV7-3 to TRBJ2-2, with D perhaps assigned TRBD1 or TRBD2 (5 bases each). From germline, CDR1 is SGHTA and CDR2 FQGTGA. V lost 5 bases, J lost 2 bases, and 18 bases lay in between. The CDR3 totals 17 residues. The CDR3 region has the DNA TGTGCCAGCAGCCACGGGGCAGTCAACAAAAACACCGGGGAGCTGTTTTTT. Residues: CASSHGAVNKNTGELFF.

The chain employs TRBV5-5 and TRBJ1-2; D perhaps matches TRBD1 (6 bases). The length of the CDR3 is 14 residues. Germline CDR1 reads SGHKS; CDR2 reads YYEKEE (reference sequence). The germline V and J ends were trimmed by 0 bases and 8 bases, with 14 bases remaining between them. The CDR3 nucleotides are TGTGCCAGCAGCTTGGCCTCTGGGGGGCTCGGCTACACCTTC. Translation gives CASSLASGGLGYTF. The variable domain in full, with the rest retrieved from reference TRBV5-5 and TRBJ1-2, is DAGVTQSPTHLIKTRGQQVTLRCSPISGHKSVSWYQQVLGQGPQFIFQYYEKEERGRGNFPDRFSARQFPNYSSELNVNALLLGDSALYLCASSLASGGLGYTFGSGTRLTVV.

In DNA, the CDR3 is TGTGCCAGCAGCTTAGGTGCAGGGATGAACACCGGGGAGCTGTTTTTT. Protein product: CASSLGAGMNTGELFF. V and J are TRBV7-2 and TRBJ2-2; D may be TRBD1 (5 bases). Per the germline V gene, CDR1 is SGHTA and CDR2 is FQGNSA. V was trimmed by 1 base and J by 1 base, leaving 10 bases between them. This CDR3 contains 16 residues.

The genes are TRBV10-2 and TRBJ2-7; the D call may be TRBD1 or TRBD2 (5 bases each). Germline CDR1 reads WSHSY; CDR2 reads SAAADI. Trimming took 0 bases from V and 0 from J, leaving 12 bases between them. CDR3 length: 16 amino acids. Here the CDR3 reads CASSESWGSHSYEQYF. As DNA, the CDR3 is TGCGCCAGCAGTGAGTCATGGGGGTCTCACTCCTACGAGCAGTACTTC.

This clone was observed once. The chain links TRBV10-3 to TRBJ2-2, with D unresolved. This CDR3 is 14 amino acids long. Trimming pared 0 bases from V and 1 base from J, leaving 3 bases between. CDR1 is ENHRY and CDR2 is SYGVKD in the germline V gene. CDR3 region: CAISESMNTGELFF. The CDR3 DNA sequence: TGTGCCATCAGTGAGTCGATGAACACCGGGGAGCTGTTTTTT.